This entry lists 16 T cell receptor beta chains sequenced from one sample in a study of shared clonotypes between healthy human individuals. Sequencing used immunoSEQ multiplex PCR; TCRdb keeps in-frame clones, though not all of them. The data contain around 440,000 clones, over 60% of them singletons. The material sequenced was PBMCs. The receptor set was obtained from a woman aged 35 to 49 in good health. Some clones in this sample may be carry-over from other donors' samples.

Concerning this clone: Distinct nucleotide sequences in the sample also encode this CDR3. The chain combines TRBV5-4 with TRBJ2-1; possible D gene TRBD2, 6 bases. Deletions cut 0 bases from V and 0 bases from J, with 7 bases between. The germline gives CDR1 SGHNT, CDR2 YYREEE (reference sequence). The CDR3 has 15 amino acids. The CDR3 DNA is TGTGCCAGCAGCTTGGACGGGAGCTCCTACAATGAGCAGTTCTTC. This translates into CASSLDGSSYNEQFF. The variable domain in full, with the rest retrieved from reference TRBV5-4 and TRBJ2-1, is ETGVTQSPTHLIKTRGQQVTLRCSSQSGHNTVSWYQQALGQGPQFIFQYYREEENGRGNFPPRFSGLQFPNYSSELNVNALELDDSALYLCASSLDGSSYNEQFFGPGTRLTVL.

The V and J genes are TRBV5-1 and TRBJ1-4; unclear D gene. V dropped 5 bases and J dropped 1 base, with 9 bases sitting between them. CDR3 size: 14 residues. The germline V gene has CDR1 SGHRS and CDR2 YFSETQ. The CDR3 DNA reads as TGCGCCAGCAGTTATGGTGGAACTAATGAAAAACTGTTTTTT. Amino acids: CASSYGGTNEKLFF.

This clone was counted a single time. This rearrangement joins TRBV7-9 to TRBJ2-1; 11 nucleotides agree with TRBD2. Germline V gene lookup returns CDR1 SEHNR and CDR2 FQNEAQ (reference sequence). Trimming cost V 0 bases and J 10 bases; bases outside gene matches: 11. This CDR3 region has 17 residues. Here the CDR3 DNA reads TGTGCCAGCAGCTTAGCCCGACTAGCGGGAATTTTAGGGGAGCAGTTCTTC. Its protein product is CASSLARLAGILGEQFF.

For this clone: A far larger clone is only one base removed, so a read error is likely. The sample carries other DNA sequences with the same CDR3. This sequence joins TRBV30 and TRBJ2-5; 9 bases agree with TRBD2. This CDR3 has 14 amino acids. Trimming took 5 bases from V and 11 from J; bases not matched to a gene: 15. Germline V lookup: CDR1 GTSNPN, CDR2 SVGIG (reference sequence). CDR3 nucleotides: TGTGCCTGGCGAAAAGCGGGAGGCTCCTATGAGCAGTACTTC. Amino acid sequence: CAWRKAGGSYEQYF. Combining the CDR3 with reference TRBV30 and TRBJ2-5 gives the whole variable domain SQTIHQWPATLVQPVGSPLSLECTVEGTSNPNLYWYRQAAGRGLQLLFYSVGIGQISSEVPQNLSASRPQDRQFILSSKKLLLSDSGFYLCAWRKAGGSYEQYFGPGTRLLVL.

The chain is built from TRBV11-2 and TRBJ2-7; 7 bases agree with TRBD1. Germline-derived CDR1 and CDR2 are SGHAT and FQNNGV. The J segment lost 2 bases and the V segment lost 5 bases, leaving 6 bases of the junction unmatched. The CDR3 runs 14 residues. CDR3 DNA sequence: TGTGCCAGCAGCCCAACGACAGGGACCTACGAGCAGTACTTC. It yields the protein CASSPTTGTYEQYF.

This chain links TRBV18 with TRBJ1-4; maybe TRBD1 (5 bases). The V end lost 4 bases, the J end lost 8 bases, and 14 bases lay between the germline ends. Germline lookup yields CDR1 KGHSH and CDR2 LQKENI. The CDR3 runs to 14 residues. The CDR3 sequence is CASSRSQGGEKLFF. The CDR3 bases are TGTGCCAGCTCACGCTCTCAGGGAGGCGAAAAACTGTTTTTT.

V usage is TRBV2 and J usage is TRBJ1-1; a weak D match, TRBD1 (5 bases). CDR3 length equals 11 residues. V lost 11 bases and J 7 bases, leaving 14 bases between the germline ends. Germline V gene sequence: CDR1 SNHLY, CDR2 FYNNEI. CDR3 sequence (DNA): TGTGCCCTATCACAGGATTTTGAAGCTTTCTTT. This codes for CALSQDFEAFF.

The chain links TRBV11-2 to TRBJ2-7; possible D gene TRBD2, 5 bases. From germline, CDR1 is SGHAT and CDR2 FQNNGV. Trimming removed 5 bases from V and 0 bases from J, with 17 bases in between. This CDR3 region has 16 residues. CDR3 in amino acids: CASSPGVSASSYEQYF. DNA for the CDR3: TGTGCCAGCAGCCCTGGGGTTAGCGCTAGCTCCTACGAGCAGTACTTC.

This clone was counted a few times. The chain combines TRBV6-5 with TRBJ2-4, with 9 bases fitting TRBD1. The CDR3 runs to 15 residues. Trimming removed 0 bases from V and 9 bases from J; junction bases left unmatched: 6. CDR1 MNHEY and CDR2 SVGAGI come from the germline V gene. CDR3 protein: CASSYSGTGQRIQYF. The CDR3, as DNA: TGTGCCAGCAGTTACTCAGGGACAGGGCAACGCATTCAGTACTTC.

A single count supports this clone. The junction differs from germline at one of its ends, possibly a read error. Within the sample, other DNA sequences also encode this same CDR3. The chain couples TRBV4-1 to TRBJ2-5, with 11 bases fitting TRBD2. CDR1 is MGHRA, CDR2 YSYEKL, per germline. The CDR3 contains 14 residues. The CDR3 loop is CASSPGLAGETQYF. The CDR3 bases are TGTGCCAGCAGCCCTGGACTAGCGGGAGAGACCCAGTACTTC.

This chain joins TRBV7-3 and TRBJ2-1, with 8 bases matching TRBD2. The V segment lost 3 bases and the J segment 6 bases; nucleotides outside the gene matches: 1. Germline CDR1 is SGHTA and CDR2 is FQGTGA. CDR3 size: 13 residues. The CDR3 protein is CASSFGRANEQFF. The CDR3 nucleotides read TGTGCCAGCAGCTTCGGGAGGGCCAATGAGCAGTTCTTC.

With regard to this clone: A single base is all that separates this from a far larger clone, so a read error is likely. Since the CDR3 does not end with the conserved phenylalanine or tryptophan, this likely comes from a read error. The chain recombines TRBV25-1 with TRBJ1-3; D not resolved. The CDR3 extends over 14 amino acids. Trimming removed 1 base at V and 3 bases at J, with 7 bases between. Per the germline V gene, CDR1 is MGHDK and CDR2 is SYGVNS. Here the CDR3 reads CASSEWDLGNTIYS. CDR3 coding DNA: TGTGCCAGCAGTGAATGGGATCTTGGAAACACCATATATTCT.

Only a few counts were recorded for this clone. This CDR3 is also generated by other DNA sequences in the sample. This chain uses TRBV2 with TRBJ1-2; D unclear. The length of the CDR3 is 12 residues. V was cut by 4 bases and J by 9 bases, with 12 bases left in between. Germline loops: CDR1 SNHLY, CDR2 FYNNEI. CDR3 loop: CASSASKTRYTF. The CDR3 DNA sequence: TGTGCCAGCAGTGCGTCGAAGACACGCTACACCTTC.

The chain is built from TRBV2 and TRBJ1-4; 8 bases fit TRBD1. This CDR3 is 15 amino acids long. Germline CDR1 reads SNHLY; CDR2 reads FYNNEI. With V trimmed by 5 bases and J by 7 bases, 9 bases remained unmatched. The CDR3 DNA is TGTGCCAGCAGTCCGAGGACAGGGTTCACTGAAAAACTGTTTTTT. This translates into CASSPRTGFTEKLFF.

The chain employs TRBV2 and TRBJ1-2; a possible D gene is TRBD1 (6 bases). V gave up 3 bases and J gave up 4 bases, with 12 bases separating them. The CDR3 consists of 14 residues. Per the germline V gene, CDR1 is SNHLY and CDR2 is FYNNEI. The CDR3 is CASSDRQALYGYTF. CDR3 DNA sequence: TGTGCCAGCAGTGACCGACAGGCCCTCTATGGCTACACCTTC.

This sequence joins TRBV18 and TRBJ2-5, with D possibly TRBD2 on 6 matching bases. The CDR3 extends over 15 amino acids. The germline V and J ends were trimmed by 0 bases and 5 bases, with 13 bases remaining between them. CDR1 and CDR2 from the germline V gene are KGHSH and LQKENI. The CDR3 here is CASSPPSGVGETQYF. Here the CDR3 DNA reads TGTGCCAGCTCACCACCATCGGGGGTCGGGGAGACCCAGTACTTC.